This T cell receptor (beta chain) was sequenced for a study of T cells after yellow fever vaccination. The study's findings and limits: A secondary response was less intense yet reached its peak sooner, at day 5 versus 15. Contaminating bulk clonotypes could be abundant in FACS-sorted repertoires.

The CDR3 sequence is 15 residues long. V gave up 0 bases and J gave up 1 base, with 12 bases separating them. Germline V CDR1 and CDR2: DFQATT, SNEGSKA (reference sequence). This clonotype was found many times. As yet, its antigen is unknown. TCRdb passed the 5' RACE reads through MiXCR, listing each CDR3 protein once. Seen here are around 300,000 distinct CDR3 sequences, approximately 4.5% observed once, and the top ten hold roughly a fifth. The sequencing here drew on PBMCs, taken 15 days after the yellow fever booster vaccination. The chain joins TRBV20-1 to TRBJ1-2; possibly TRBD1 for D (5 bases). This TCR was recovered from a man in his late teens or twenties who received the YFV17D yellow fever vaccine. CDR3 in DNA: TGCAGTGCTAGAGATCGTCGGGGCAGTAACTATGGCTACACCTTC. Amino acids: CSARDRRGSNYGYTF.